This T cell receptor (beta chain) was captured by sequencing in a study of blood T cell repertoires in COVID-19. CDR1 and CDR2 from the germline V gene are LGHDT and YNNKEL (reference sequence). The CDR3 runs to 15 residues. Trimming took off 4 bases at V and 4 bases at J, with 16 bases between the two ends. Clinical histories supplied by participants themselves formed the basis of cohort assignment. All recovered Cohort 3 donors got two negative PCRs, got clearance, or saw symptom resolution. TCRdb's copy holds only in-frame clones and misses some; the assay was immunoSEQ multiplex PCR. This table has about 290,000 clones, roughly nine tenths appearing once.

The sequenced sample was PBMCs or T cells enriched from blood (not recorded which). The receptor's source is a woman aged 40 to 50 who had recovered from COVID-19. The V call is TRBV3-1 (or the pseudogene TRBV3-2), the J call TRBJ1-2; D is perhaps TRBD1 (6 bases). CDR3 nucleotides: TGTGCCAGCAGCCTCAGAGGGGCGGGGGCCTATGGCTACACCTTC. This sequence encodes CASSLRGAGAYGYTF.